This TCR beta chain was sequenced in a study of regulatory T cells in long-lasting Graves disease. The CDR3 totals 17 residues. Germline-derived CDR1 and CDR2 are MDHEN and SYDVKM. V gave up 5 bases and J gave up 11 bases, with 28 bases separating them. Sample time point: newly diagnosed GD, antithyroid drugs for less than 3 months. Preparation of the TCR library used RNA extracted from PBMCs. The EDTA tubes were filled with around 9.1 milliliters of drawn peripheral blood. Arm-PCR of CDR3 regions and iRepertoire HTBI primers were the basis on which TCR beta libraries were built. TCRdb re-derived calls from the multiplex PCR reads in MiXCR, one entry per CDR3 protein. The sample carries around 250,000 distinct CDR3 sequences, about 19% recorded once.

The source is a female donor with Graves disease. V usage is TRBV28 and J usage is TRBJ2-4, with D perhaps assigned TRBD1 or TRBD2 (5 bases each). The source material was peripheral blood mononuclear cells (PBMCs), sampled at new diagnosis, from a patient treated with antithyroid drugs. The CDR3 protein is CASSEQLGAVTGYLQYF. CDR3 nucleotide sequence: TGTGCCAGCAGTGAACAGCTAGGGGCTGTGACGGGGTATCTTCAGTACTTC.